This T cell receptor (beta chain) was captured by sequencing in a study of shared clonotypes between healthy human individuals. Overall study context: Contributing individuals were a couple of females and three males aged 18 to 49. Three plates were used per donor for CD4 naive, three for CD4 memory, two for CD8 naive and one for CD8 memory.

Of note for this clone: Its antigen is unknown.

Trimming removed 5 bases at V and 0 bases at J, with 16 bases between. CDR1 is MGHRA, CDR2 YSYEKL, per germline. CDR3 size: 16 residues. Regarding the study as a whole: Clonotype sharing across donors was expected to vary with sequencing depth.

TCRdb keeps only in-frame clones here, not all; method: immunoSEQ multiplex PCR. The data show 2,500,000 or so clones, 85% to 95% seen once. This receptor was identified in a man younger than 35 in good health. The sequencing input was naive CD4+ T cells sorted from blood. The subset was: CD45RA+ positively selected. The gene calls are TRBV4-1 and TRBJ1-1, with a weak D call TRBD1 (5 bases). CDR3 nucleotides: TGCGCCAGCAGCACCCTATCGACAGCAATGAACACTGAAGCTTTCTTT. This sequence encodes CASSTLSTAMNTEAFF.